The 27 T cell receptor beta chains listed next were all sequenced from one sample in a study of blood T cell repertoires in COVID-19 (dated by TCRdb to the early 2020s). Library construction relied on the immunoSEQ multiplex PCR assay. TCRdb carries this immuneACCESS record with in-frame sequences only. Its versions omit some clonotypes, under half of them owing to an unresolved V gene in the studies checked, with the rest unexplained. This sample lists about 170,000 clones; 87% were detected once. Jointly, the top ten make up over 3.5% of the sample. What was sequenced was peripheral blood. These receptors were collected from a man in his late teens or twenties with active or convalescent COVID-19.

This clone was counted between two and nine times. Other DNA sequences of this sample code for an identical CDR3. The chain has TRBV7-2 and TRBJ1-2; 8 positions match TRBD1. Germline CDR1 SGHTA, CDR2 FQGNSA. J gave up 0 bases and V 4 bases, and 7 bases lay outside the gene matches. The CDR3 runs 16 residues. The CDR3 reads CASSSSGGWANYGYTF. CDR3 bases: TGTGCCAGCAGCTCCTCAGGGGGCTGGGCTAACTATGGCTACACCTTC.

The chain links TRBV24-1 to TRBJ1-2, with a weak D call TRBD1 (5 bases). This CDR3 contains 13 residues. Germline assignment: CDR1 KGHDR and CDR2 SFDVKD. Trimming removed 6 bases at V and 6 bases at J, with 13 bases between. The CDR3 sequence is CATSKQGRDGYTF. CDR3 DNA sequence: TGTGCCACCAGTAAGCAGGGAAGGGATGGCTACACCTTC.

This clone came up once. The V and J genes are TRBV29-1 and TRBJ2-3; weak D call: TRBD1 (6 bases). CDR3 length equals 16 residues. The V gene's germline CDR1 is SQVTM and CDR2 ANQGSEA. Trimming removed 2 bases from V and 0 bases from J, with 15 bases in between. CDR3 loop: CSVERALDRSTDTQYF. The CDR3 region has the DNA TGCAGCGTTGAAAGGGCGTTGGACAGAAGCACAGATACGCAGTATTTT.

The chain links TRBV24-1 to TRBJ2-1; 12 bases are shared with TRBD1. The CDR3 contains 15 residues. Germline V gene sequence: CDR1 KGHDR, CDR2 SFDVKD. The V and J ends lost 5 bases and 9 bases, in that order; junction bases with no gene match: 7. The DNA for the CDR3 is TGTGCCACCAGTGGCTCGGGGACAGGGGGCAGTGAGCAGTTCTTC. Its translation is CATSGSGTGGSEQFF.

This rearrangement joins TRBV27 to TRBJ2-1; D might be TRBD2 (5 bases). V was clipped by 2 bases and J by 7 bases, with 15 bases between them. The germline V gene has CDR1 MNHEY and CDR2 SMNVEV (reference sequence). The CDR3 spans 15 residues. The CDR3 bases are TGTGCCAGCAGTTTAAGTCTAGGCTCGGGAAATGAGCAGTTCTTC. Protein: CASSLSLGSGNEQFF.

This rearrangement joins TRBV19 to TRBJ2-6, with a weak D call TRBD1 (5 bases). The CDR3 is made up of 16 amino acids. Germline V CDR1 and CDR2: LNHDA, SQIVND (reference sequence). The germline V and J ends were trimmed by 3 bases and 1 base, with 10 bases remaining between them. In nucleotides, the CDR3 is TGTGCCAGTAGTATTTCAGGGCGGTCTGGGGCCAACGTCCTGACTTTC. Its translation: CASSISGRSGANVLTF. Using reference TRBV19 and TRBJ2-6 for the parts outside the CDR3, the full variable domain is DGGITQSPKYLFRKEGQNVTLSCEQNLNHDAMYWYRQDPGQGLRLIYYSQIVNDFQKGDIAEGYSVSREKKESFPLTVTSAQKNPTAFYLCASSISGRSGANVLTFGAGSRLTVL.

This sequence joins TRBV21-1 and TRBJ2-2; the table gives TRBD1 as D, unverified against the DNA. TRBV21-1 counts as a pseudogene. This CDR3 region has 18 residues. This chain's CDR3 is CARKLSGRASLEGGELFF. The DNA of the CDR3 is TGTGCCAGGAAACTCTCGGGCAGGGCAAGCCTGGAAGGCGGGGAGCTGTTTTTT.

The table lists this clone with a count of one. This chain uses TRBV15 with TRBJ2-7; D remains ambiguous. The CDR3 runs 12 residues. CDR1 is LNHNV and CDR2 is YYDKDF in the germline V gene (reference sequence). V shed 1 base and J shed 5 bases, with 6 bases lying between them. The CDR3, as DNA: TGTGCCACCAGCAGAGCCCCCAACGAGCAGTACTTC. Encoded protein: CATSRAPNEQYF.

V gene TRBV4-2 combines with J gene TRBJ1-6, with a weak D call TRBD1 (5 bases). CDR3 length equals 18 residues. V was clipped by 1 base and J by 6 bases, with 19 bases between them. Germline values: CDR1 LGHNA, CDR2 YNFKEQ. The CDR3 is CASSQVDGAVSPNSPLHF. DNA for the CDR3: TGTGCCAGCAGCCAAGTAGATGGGGCCGTCAGCCCTAATTCACCCCTCCACTTT.

The J gene is TRBJ1-3, the V gene TRBV18; no firm D call. Germline CDR1 and CDR2: KGHSH and LQKENI. The ends were cut back, 3 bases at V and 0 bases at J, with 6 bases in the middle. There are 14 residues in the CDR3. The CDR3 is CASSPGSSGNTIYF. The CDR3 region has the DNA TGTGCCAGCTCACCGGGCAGCTCTGGAAACACCATATATTTT. Complete variable domain (other parts from reference TRBV18 and TRBJ1-3): NAGVMQNPRHLVRRRGQEARLRCSPMKGHSHVYWYRQLPEEGLKFMVYLQKENIIDESGMPKERFSAEFPKEGPSILRIQQVVRGDSAAYFCASSPGSSGNTIYFGEGSWLTVV.

The rearrangement uses TRBV9 and TRBJ2-5; 9 nucleotides agree with TRBD1. Germline CDR1 reads SGDLS; CDR2 reads YYNGEE. The CDR3 has 17 amino acids. The junction had 9 bases not matched to a gene; V was cut back by 2 bases and J by 1 base. In DNA, the CDR3 is TGTGCCAGCAGCGTTGGGTGGGGACAGGGAGGCCAAGAGACCCAGTACTTC. It is translated as CASSVGWGQGGQETQYF.

This chain connects TRBV7-2 to TRBJ2-1; D gene unclear. This CDR3 is 15 amino acids long. The V end was cut by 3 bases, the J end by 2 bases, with 11 bases between. CDR1 is SGHTA and CDR2 is FQGNSA in the germline V gene. CDR3 loop: CASSFPQGAYNEQFF. DNA of the CDR3: TGTGCCAGCAGCTTCCCTCAAGGAGCCTACAATGAGCAGTTCTTC.

The rearrangement joins TRBV4-1 to TRBJ1-3; unclear D gene. CDR3 length equals 14 residues. CDR1 is MGHRA, CDR2 YSYEKL, per germline. Trimming stripped 1 base from V and 4 bases from J, with 8 bases between. DNA for the CDR3: TGCGCCAGCAGCCAAGCAGACATGGGAAACACCATATATTTT. Amino acids: CASSQADMGNTIYF.

The chain employs TRBV5-1 and TRBJ2-2; TRBD1 agrees at 11 bases. Germline V gene sequence: CDR1 SGHRS, CDR2 YFSETQ. The CDR3 contains 15 residues. The J segment lost 7 bases and the V segment lost 4 bases, leaving 6 bases of the junction unmatched. For the CDR3, the DNA is TGCGCCAGCAGCCCAGGACAGGGGGCGGTCGGGGAGCTGTTTTTT. Translation: CASSPGQGAVGELFF.

This clone was observed once. This chain links TRBV27 with TRBJ1-2, with 9 bases that match TRBD1. Germline CDR1 MNHEY, CDR2 SMNVEV (reference sequence). V gave up 6 bases and J gave up 3 bases; unmatched junction bases: 8. The CDR3 is 15 amino acids. The CDR3 DNA is TGTGCCAGCAGGCCGGGGACAGGGTCGCACTATGGCTACACCTTC. This encodes CASRPGTGSHYGYTF.

The V gene is TRBV16, the J gene TRBJ1-1; D unclear. The CDR3 spans 13 residues. Per germline, CDR1 KGHSY and CDR2 FQNENV. Trimming stripped 0 bases from V and 4 bases from J, with 6 bases between. The CDR3 reads CASSQSTVTEAFF. The CDR3 DNA sequence: TGTGCCAGCAGCCAATCAACGGTCACTGAAGCTTTCTTT.

The chain employs TRBV4-3 and TRBJ1-1; D perhaps matches TRBD1 (5 bases). Trimming shortened V by 2 bases and J by 2 bases, and 9 bases separated the two germline ends. There are 14 residues in the CDR3. CDR1 LGHNA and CDR2 YSLEER come from the germline V gene. The CDR3 DNA reads TGCGCCAGCAGCCAAATTACAGGTAACACTGAAGCTTTCTTT. As protein: CASSQITGNTEAFF.

J is TRBJ1-6 and V is TRBV11-3, with no clear D. The CDR3 has 13 amino acids. With 2 bases removed from V and 5 bases from J, the gap between germline ends came to 4 bases. Germline values: CDR1 SGHNT, CDR2 YENEEA. The CDR3 reads CASSLQNNSPLHF. The CDR3 DNA reads TGTGCCAGCAGCTTACAAAATAATTCACCCCTCCACTTT.

The J gene is TRBJ1-2, the V gene TRBV7-2, with 7 bases that match TRBD1. Germline trimming cut 2 bases from V and 5 bases from J; bases unmatched to any gene: 5. The CDR3 is 14 residues long. Per germline, CDR1 SGHTA and CDR2 FQGNSA. The CDR3 region is CASSLNQGVYGYTF. The CDR3 region has the DNA TGTGCCAGCAGCTTAAACCAGGGGGTATATGGCTACACCTTC.

The rearrangement uses TRBV6-5 and TRBJ1-2; D is ambiguous. V was pared by 6 bases and J by 4 bases, with 12 bases between. The length of the CDR3 is 13 residues. Looked up from germline, CDR1 is MNHEY and CDR2 is SVGAGI. Written as DNA, the CDR3 is TGTGCCAGCAGATTCGGGTTCCCCTATGGCTACACCTTC. Translating it yields CASRFGFPYGYTF.

The J gene is TRBJ1-2, the V gene TRBV5-6; D not certain. CDR3 length: 12 amino acids. The ends were cut back, 1 base at V and 4 bases at J, with 5 bases in the middle. Germline CDR1 is SGHDT and CDR2 is YYEEEE. The CDR3 DNA reads as TGTGCCAGCAGCTTGCAAGCCTATGGCTACACCTTC. Translating gives CASSLQAYGYTF.

The chain has TRBV20-1 and TRBJ2-3; tentatively, D is TRBD2 (7 bases). CDR1 and CDR2 from the germline V gene are DFQATT and SNEGSKA (reference sequence). V was clipped by 3 bases and J by 1 base, with 11 bases between them. This CDR3 has 14 amino acids. CDR3 DNA sequence: TGCAGTGCTAGTAGGCGGGGGCGCACAGATACGCAGTATTTT. Translation gives CSASRRGRTDTQYF.

This chain links TRBV5-1 with TRBJ2-1, with D possibly TRBD2 on 6 matching bases. Germline CDR1 SGHRS, CDR2 YFSETQ. The CDR3 consists of 14 residues. Trimming took 0 bases from V and 9 from J, leaving 13 bases between them. The DNA of the CDR3 is TGCGCCAGCAGCTTGGGGACACTAGCTTTTGAGCAGTTCTTC. Its protein is CASSLGTLAFEQFF.

The gene calls are TRBV7-2 and TRBJ2-1, with D perhaps TRBD1 (5 bases). CDR3 length equals 15 residues. V was trimmed by 5 bases and J by 3 bases, leaving 14 bases between them. Germline V CDR1 and CDR2: SGHTA, FQGNSA. CDR3 nucleotide sequence: TGTGCCAGCAGCAGGGAAGGGGTTTTCTACAATGAGCAGTTCTTC. Protein: CASSREGVFYNEQFF. Supplemented by reference TRBV7-2 and TRBJ2-1, the full variable domain reads GAGVSQSPSNKVTEKGKDVELRCDPISGHTALYWYRQSLGQGLEFLIYFQGNSAPDKSGLPSDRFSAERTGGSVSTLTIQRTQQEDSAVYLCASSREGVFYNEQFFGPGTRLTVL.

The chain employs TRBV24-1 and TRBJ2-2; the match to TRBD1 covers 8 bases. Germline CDR1 KGHDR, CDR2 SFDVKD. V trimming: 4 bases; J trimming: 4 bases; junction bases outside the gene matches: 4. The CDR3 runs 15 residues. For the CDR3, the DNA is TGTGCCACCAGTGACGACAGGGGCTTCACCGGGGAGCTGTTTTTT. It translates to CATSDDRGFTGELFF.

This chain joins TRBV6-6 and TRBJ1-1, with a tentative D call TRBD1 (6 bases). The CDR3 spans 17 residues. V was pared by 5 bases and J by 5 bases, with 24 bases between. Germline V lookup: CDR1 MNHNY, CDR2 SVGAGI (reference sequence). The CDR3 region is CASSHDPYTGRNTEAFF. The DNA for the CDR3 is TGTGCCAGCAGTCACGATCCCTACACAGGGAGAAATACTGAAGCTTTCTTT.

J is TRBJ1-2 and V is TRBV28, with D perhaps TRBD1 (5 bases). CDR3 length: 14 residues. V lost 1 base and J lost 4, with 10 bases in between. Germline V gene sequence: CDR1 MDHEN, CDR2 SYDVKM. The CDR3 reads CASSLSGLGYGYTF. For the CDR3, the DNA is TGTGCCAGCAGTTTATCAGGGCTCGGCTATGGCTACACCTTC.